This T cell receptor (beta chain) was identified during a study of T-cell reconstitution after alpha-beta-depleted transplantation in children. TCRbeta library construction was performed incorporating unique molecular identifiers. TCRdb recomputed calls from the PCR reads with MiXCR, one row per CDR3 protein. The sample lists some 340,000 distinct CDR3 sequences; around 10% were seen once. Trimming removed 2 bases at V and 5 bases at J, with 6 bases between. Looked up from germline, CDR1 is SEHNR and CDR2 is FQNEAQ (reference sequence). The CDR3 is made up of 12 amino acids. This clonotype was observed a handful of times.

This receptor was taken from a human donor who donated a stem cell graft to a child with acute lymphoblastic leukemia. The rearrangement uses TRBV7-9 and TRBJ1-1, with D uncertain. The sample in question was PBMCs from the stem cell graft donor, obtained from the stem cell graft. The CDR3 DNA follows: TGTGCCAGCAGCTTACCGAAGACTGAAGCTTTCTTT. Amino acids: CASSLPKTEAFF.